The present entry profiles one T cell receptor beta chain with its context. The antigen is undetermined. The sample comes from a study of post-analysis software for immune sequencing data. Study outcomes and limitations: Under the F measure, samples that were prepared in one batch clustered strongly together. The study found TRBV5-6, TRBV5-1 and TRBV20-1 among roughly 5 TRBV segments more frequent in patients than controls. People with multiple sclerosis had a significantly lower normalized Chao1 diversity than controls did.

Between the trimmed V and J ends, which lost 0 bases and 7 bases, there was a span of 9 bases. The germline V gene has CDR1 GTSNPN and CDR2 SVGIG (reference sequence). The CDR3 covers 12 residues. Sequencing libraries made from TCR beta cDNA carried unique molecular identifiers. Starting from about 0.98 to 11 million T cells, the study yielded 500,000 or so cDNA molecules. TCRdb itself ran the PCR reads through MiXCR, one entry per CDR3 protein. The sample includes 650,000 to 850,000 distinct CDR3 sequences, about half of them seen just once. V gene TRBV30 combines with J gene TRBJ1-2; D unresolved. Input material: blood. The receptor comes from a girl aged 5-17 years with multiple sclerosis. CDR3 sequence: CAWSVGPAGYTF. CDR3 in DNA: TGTGCCTGGAGTGTTGGACCGGCTGGCTACACCTTC.